The next 5 T cell receptor beta chains were all read from a single sample in a study of spatial heterogeneity in lung cancer. Indicated time point: sample taken at primary tumor resection. The authors sequenced whole RNA from tumor, nontumor lung or frozen PBMC without sorting. TCRdb used MiXCR to reprocess the 5' RACE reads, holding one entry per CDR3 protein. The sample records about 45,000 distinct CDR3 sequences, roughly 12% being singletons. This sample comprised PBMCs, obtained at surgery. The source is a female donor with early-stage non-small cell lung cancer.

The sample holds many counts of this clonotype. The chain couples TRBV6-5 to TRBJ2-2; possible D gene TRBD2, 6 bases. This CDR3 has 13 amino acids. Deletions cut 10 bases from V and 4 bases from J, with 13 bases between. Germline V gene sequence: CDR1 MNHEY, CDR2 SVGAGI. CDR3 sequence: CATAGPITGELFF. The CDR3 region has the DNA TGTGCCACCGCGGGACCGATCACCGGGGAGCTGTTTTTT.

There are many counts of this clonotype. The chain links TRBV18 to TRBJ2-1, with D perhaps matching TRBD2 (5 bases). Germline V gene data show CDR1 as KGHSH and CDR2 as LQKENI. The CDR3 is 13 residues long. V lost 0 bases and J lost 15, with 15 bases in between. The CDR3 DNA follows: TGTGCCAGCTCACCACCCCCTAGCATGCCCTGGTTCTTC. Amino acids: CASSPPPSMPWFF.

This clonotype was recorded a few times. V usage is TRBV20-1 and J usage is TRBJ2-7; D call uncertain. The CDR3 sequence is 14 residues long. Germline CDR1 DFQATT, CDR2 SNEGSKA (reference sequence). V shed 2 bases and J shed 3 bases, with 14 bases lying between them. This CDR3 reads CSARPWNSYYEQYF. The CDR3 bases are TGCAGTGCTAGACCTTGGAACTCCTACTACGAGCAGTACTTC.

The chain has TRBV12-3 or TRBV12-4 and TRBJ1-5, with unresolved D. Trimming shortened V by 4 bases and J by 4 bases, and 11 bases separated the two germline ends. CDR3 length: 14 residues. CDR3 DNA sequence: TGTGCCAGCAGTTGGGGTGGAGGAAATCAGCCCCAGCATTTT. Translated: CASSWGGGNQPQHF.

The chain employs TRBV7-2 and TRBJ2-1, with D possibly being TRBD1 (6 bases). The CDR3 is 15 amino acids. V lost 5 bases and J lost 4, with 15 bases in between. Germline V gene sequence: CDR1 SGHTA, CDR2 FQGNSA. The CDR3 spells CASSLRLGAYNEQFF. CDR3 nucleotides: TGTGCCAGCAGCCTTCGCCTGGGGGCTTACAATGAGCAGTTCTTC.